Sequencing of this T cell receptor beta chain was carried out in a study of shared clonotypes between healthy human individuals. This table comes from immunoSEQ multiplex PCR, and its TCRdb copy is limited to in-frame clones, with some not included. The sample carries roughly 2.6 million clones, more than 80% recorded once. Study findings and constraints: Only blood underwent sampling, and tissue repertoires likely differ. Generation of non-shared clonotypes was less probable than generation of clonotypes shared by all four donors. Among the subsets, naive ones generally showed larger estimated richness than memory ones.

A remark on this clone: No antigen is known for it.

The authors divided CD4+ cells into CD45RA+ naive and CD45RA-negative memory subsets. V shed 3 bases and J 5 bases; nucleotides not matched to a gene: 12. Germline V gene sequence: CDR1 SGDLS, CDR2 YYNGEE. The length of the CDR3 is 17 residues. This clonotype originated in a man younger than 30 in good health. The chain has TRBV9 and TRBJ2-3, with 10 positions matching TRBD2. Sequencing used naive CD4+ T cells sorted from blood. Subset defined: CD45RA+ positively selected. This CDR3 is CASSGWTSGPLGDTQYF. CDR3 DNA sequence: TGTGCCAGCAGCGGATGGACTAGCGGCCCACTCGGAGATACGCAGTATTTT.